This T cell receptor (beta chain) originates from a study of blood T cell repertoires in COVID-19 (dated by TCRdb to 2019 to 2021). About the full investigation: The collaborator samples originated in the United States, Italy and Spain and spanned the acute and convalescent phases of COVID-19. The material from the prospective study consisted of cDNA or gDNA derived from T cells, B-cell-depleted T cells, or PBMCs. Subjects who had been exposed to COVID-19, were actively infected with it, or had recovered from it provided the deeply sampled blood TCRbeta repertoires that made up the dataset. A freely available public database, intended as a resource for researchers studying the immune response to SARS-CoV-2, is where the repertoires were released. Samples came from the ongoing ImmuneRACE study (first 160 participants) plus 1,254 subjects from 6 global collaborators. Sample metadata almost always included a de-identified subject ID, COVID-19 status, age in years and sex. Where available, HLA class I and class II types were taken from metadata supplied by the sample provider and were not determined by assay-based typing.

On the study overall, not on this receptor specifically: Clinical and demographic metadata were provided uncurated, with the amount varying by source and participant.

Collaborating institutions collected whole blood in K2EDTA tubes following their own protocols. For TCRbeta analysis, collaborators shipped samples in one of three forms: frozen whole blood, isolated PBMCs, or DNA extracted from either of those sample types. Per the germline V gene, SGHDT is the CDR1 and YYEEEE is the CDR2. V and J lose 3 bases and 4 bases, and a span of 4 bases separates them. Reading from cysteine to phenylalanine, the CDR3 counts 12 amino acids. Only CDR3 DNA remains: 36 bases, in frame from the first base. TCRbeta CDR3 regions were amplified from genomic DNA by means of the immunoSEQ Assay, a bias-controlled multiplex PCR. Concerning the study's data processing: Nucleated cell counts per sample were estimated from amplification of reference gene primers within the assay. To quantify the absolute abundance of each unique TCRbeta CDR3 rearrangement, sequence reads were collapsed and filtered. For each sample, productive Simpson clonality was calculated by taking the square root of Simpson's diversity index across productive rearrangements. TCRdb holds this immuneACCESS table with in-frame rearrangements only. Some clones are missing; in checked studies, unresolved V genes explain under half, and the rest has no known cause. The DNA was the basis for D and trimming; V, J and clone size are from that table. For this sample the table gives approximately 130,000 clones, of which about 75% were detected only once. The top ten clones comprise more than 15% of the sample.

As for this clone: The specificity of this receptor is unknown. One base away there is no much larger clone; base qualities are not given.

The receptor was derived from a man aged 80 or over with acute or convalescent COVID-19. Rearrangement joined TRBV5-6 to TRBJ2-2, with the D gene not clear enough to name. Sequenced input: peripheral blood. The CDR3 protein sequence reads: CASSSVTGELFF. The nucleotide sequence is TGTGCCAGCAGCTCCGTCACCGGGGAGCTGTTTTTT.